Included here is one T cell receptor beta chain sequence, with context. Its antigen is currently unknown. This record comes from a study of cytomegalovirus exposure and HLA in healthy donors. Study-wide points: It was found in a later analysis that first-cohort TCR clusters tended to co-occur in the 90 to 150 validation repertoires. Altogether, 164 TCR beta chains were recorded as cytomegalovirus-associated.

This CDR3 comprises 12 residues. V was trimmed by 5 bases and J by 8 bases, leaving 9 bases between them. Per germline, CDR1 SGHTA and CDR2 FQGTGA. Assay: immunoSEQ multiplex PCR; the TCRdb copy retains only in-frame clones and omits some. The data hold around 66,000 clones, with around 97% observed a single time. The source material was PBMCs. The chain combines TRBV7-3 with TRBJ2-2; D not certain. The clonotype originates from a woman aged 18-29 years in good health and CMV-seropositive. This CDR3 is CASSANSGELFF. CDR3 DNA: TGTGCCAGCAGCGCGAACAGTGGGGAGCTGTTTTTT.